This TCR beta chain was documented in a study of OX40 agonist ivuxolimab in advanced cancers. Study at large: Having had anti-PD-1, anti-PD-L1 or anti-CTLA-4 therapy before was allowed, and roughly 39% had some.

A word on this clone: Its antigen remains unidentified.

CDR3 length equals 13 residues. Germline loops: CDR1 MNHEY, CDR2 SVGAGI. Trimming cost V 3 bases and J 10 bases, with 13 bases left between them. General study results and limits: Expansion of clones was among the lowest in partial responders at 0.1-3.0 mg/kg.

TCRdb's copy holds only in-frame clones and misses some; the assay was immunoSEQ multiplex PCR. This sample has about 72,000 clones; roughly nine tenths occur once, and the top ten carry around 1%. The clonotype comes from an adult with an advanced solid tumor such as melanoma, head and neck, liver or kidney cancer. The genes are TRBV6-5 and TRBJ2-1; the D gene is possibly TRBD2 (5 bases). Sequenced material: CD4+ or CD8+ T cells sorted from blood, taken in a trial of the OX40 agonist ivuxolimab. The CDR3 loop reads CASSYLRVGEQFF. In DNA, the CDR3 is TGTGCCAGCAGTTATCTGAGGGTTGGGGAGCAGTTCTTC.